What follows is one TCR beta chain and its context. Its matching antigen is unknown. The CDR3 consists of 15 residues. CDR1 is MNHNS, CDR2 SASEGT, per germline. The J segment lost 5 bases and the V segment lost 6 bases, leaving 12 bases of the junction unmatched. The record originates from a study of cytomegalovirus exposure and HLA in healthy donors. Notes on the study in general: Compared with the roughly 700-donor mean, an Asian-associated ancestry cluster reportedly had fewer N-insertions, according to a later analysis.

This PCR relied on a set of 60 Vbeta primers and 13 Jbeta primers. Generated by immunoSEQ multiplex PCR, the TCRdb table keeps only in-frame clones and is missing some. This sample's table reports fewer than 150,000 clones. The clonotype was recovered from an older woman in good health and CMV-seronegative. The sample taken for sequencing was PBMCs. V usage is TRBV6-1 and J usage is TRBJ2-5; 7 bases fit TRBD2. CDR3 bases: TGTGCCAGCAGACTTGCTAGCGGAGGGGCGGAGACCCAGTACTTC. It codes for CASRLASGGAETQYF.